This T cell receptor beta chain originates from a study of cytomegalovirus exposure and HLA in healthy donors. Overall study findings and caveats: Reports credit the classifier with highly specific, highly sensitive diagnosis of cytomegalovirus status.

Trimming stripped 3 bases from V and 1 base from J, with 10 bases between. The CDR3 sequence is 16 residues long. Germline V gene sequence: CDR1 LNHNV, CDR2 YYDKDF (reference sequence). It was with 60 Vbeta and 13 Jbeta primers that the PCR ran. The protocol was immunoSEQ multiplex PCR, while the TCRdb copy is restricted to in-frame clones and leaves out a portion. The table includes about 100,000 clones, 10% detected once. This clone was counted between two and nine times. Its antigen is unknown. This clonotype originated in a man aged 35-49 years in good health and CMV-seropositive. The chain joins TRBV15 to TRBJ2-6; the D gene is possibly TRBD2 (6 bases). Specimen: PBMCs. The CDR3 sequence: CATSREGLSGANVLTF. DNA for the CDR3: TGTGCCACCAGCAGGGAGGGCTTGTCTGGGGCCAACGTCCTGACTTTC.